This T cell receptor beta chain emerged from a study of long-term antiretroviral therapy in people with HIV. Study-wide context: Some samples came about a decade before the 2015 immediate-ART recommendation, and these were the earliest. Study-wide points: For ART adherence, viral resistance and therapy changes, no data were available. Clones expanded before ART dominated the repertoire at all time points. Relative to control repertoires, HIV repertoires exhibited narrower CDR3 length ranges.

A note on this clone: Its matching antigen is unknown.

They ran version v3.0 of the immunoSEQ assay at survey level. Libraries were prepared by immunoSEQ multiplex PCR; TCRdb keeps only in-frame clonotypes and omits some of them. The sample yields some 30,000 clones, approximately 85% seen once. The sequences come from unsorted PBMCs, collected roughly 3.5 years after starting antiretroviral therapy. The source of this sequence is a man between 18 and 29 years old with HIV.

The CDR3 nucleotides are TGTGCCAGTAGTATAGGTTTGGCAGAGTACACTGAAGCTTTCTTT. Translation gives CASSIGLAEYTEAFF. This chain uses TRBV19 with TRBJ1-1; no definite D call. Trimming pared 1 base from V and 3 bases from J, leaving 12 bases between. The CDR3 consists of 15 residues. In germline, CDR1 is LNHDA, CDR2 SQIVND (reference sequence).